A selection of T cell receptor beta chains follows, all from one sample in a study of cytomegalovirus exposure and HLA in healthy donors. The repertoire was sequenced with immunoSEQ multiplex PCR; TCRdb's copy has only in-frame clones and lacks some. The table records 150,000 to 200,000 clones, roughly 70% of them present only once. The specimen was PBMCs. These receptors came from a middle-aged man in good health and CMV-seropositive. Both conserved end residues are part of each CDR3. The order of the fields is J gene, V gene, D gene, clone size, CDR3 protein, CDR3 DNA. A D gene is named only where the DNA matches it firmly. Rows give clone size only sometimes, using once, few, many, or a class for an expanded clone.

>TRBJ1-6|TRBV10-3|.|few
CAISGGGSATNSPLHF
TGTGCCATCAGTGGGGGGGGCAGTGCGACCAATTCACCCCTCCACTTT
>TRBJ2-1|TRBV11-2|TRBD1|.
CASSLQGDEQFF
TGTGCCAGCAGCCTGCAGGGGGATGAGCAGTTCTTC
>TRBJ2-5|TRBV11-2|.|.
CASSLDAGEWETQYF
TGTGCCAGCAGCTTAGACGCAGGGGAGTGGGAGACCCAGTACTTC
>TRBJ2-1|TRBV10-3|TRBD2|once
CAISEIAGGLNEQFF
TGTGCCATCAGTGAGATAGCGGGGGGCCTTAATGAGCAGTTCTTC
>TRBJ1-2|TRBV13|.|.
CASTPRTGKAYGYTF
TGTGCCAGCACCCCTCGGACGGGAAAAGCCTATGGCTACACCTTC
>TRBJ2-7|TRBV6-5|.|.
CASSYLRGGGEGEQYF
TGTGCCAGCAGTTACTTACGAGGCGGAGGGGAAGGCGAGCAGTACTTC
>TRBJ2-1|TRBV27|TRBD1|.
CASSEGGPQGAWKGYNEQFF
TGTGCCAGCAGCGAAGGGGGTCCCCAGGGGGCATGGAAGGGCTACAATGAGCAGTTCTTC
>TRBJ2-1|TRBV5-4|.|.
CASSLGRSLVNEQFF
TGTGCCAGCAGCTTGGGGCGGTCTCTGGTCAATGAGCAGTTCTTC
>TRBJ2-1|TRBV6-4|TRBD2|few
CASSDSPGTGGPQFF
TGTGCCAGCAGTGACTCTCCCGGGACGGGGGGACCTCAGTTCTTC
>TRBJ1-6|TRBV5-4|TRBD1|.
CASSSQGDYNSPLHF
TGTGCCAGCAGCAGCCAGGGGGATTATAATTCACCCCTCCACTTT
>TRBJ1-1|TRBV5-1|TRBD1|few
CASSDGGQGWAFF
TGCGCCAGCAGCGACGGGGGACAGGGGTGGGCTTTCTTT
>TRBJ1-5|TRBV18|.|.
CASSRRPAGWERVGSNQPQHF
TGTGCCAGCTCACGGAGGCCTGCGGGATGGGAACGCGTGGGTAGCAATCAGCCCCAGCATTTT
>TRBJ1-1|TRBV7-9|.|few
CASSLGPQGQPEAFF
TGTGCCAGCAGCTTAGGGCCGCAGGGTCAGCCTGAAGCTTTCTTT
>TRBJ1-1|TRBV5-4|.|.
CASSQRDTGTTEAFF
TGTGCCAGCAGCCAAAGGGACACTGGGACCACTGAAGCTTTCTTT
>TRBJ2-7|TRBV7-9|TRBD1|.
CASSTGTGSYEQYF
TGTGCCAGCAGCACCGGGACAGGGTCCTACGAGCAGTACTTC
>TRBJ1-5|TRBV7-9|TRBD1|.
CASSLGVGGTGNQPQHF
TGTGCCAGCAGCTTAGGGGTTGGTGGGACAGGGAATCAGCCCCAGCATTTT
>TRBJ2-1|TRBV5-4|.|.
CASSTDSRSYNEQFF
TGTGCCAGCAGCACCGACAGCCGCTCCTACAATGAGCAGTTCTTC
>TRBJ1-2|TRBV19|TRBD1|.
CASSTNSGQGNRGYTF
TGTGCCAGTAGTACCAACTCGGGACAGGGGAATCGAGGCTACACCTTC
>TRBJ1-1|TRBV5-1|TRBD1|.
CASSPDRFMNTEAFF
TGCGCCAGCAGCCCGGACAGGTTTATGAACACTGAAGCTTTCTTT
>TRBJ2-2|TRBV7-2|TRBD1|few
CASSQDRGDAGELFF
TGTGCCAGCAGTCAGGACAGGGGGGATGCCGGGGAGCTGTTTTTT
>TRBJ2-7|TRBV18|.|.
CASSPPTSPYEQYF
TGTGCCAGCTCACCCCCCACTAGCCCCTACGAGCAGTACTTC
>TRBJ1-1|TRBV18|.|.
CASSQGVDTEAFF
TGTGCCAGCTCACAGGGGGTGGACACTGAAGCTTTCTTT
>TRBJ1-6|TRBV6-1|.|.
CASSEASEGGANNSPLHF
TGTGCCAGCAGTGAAGCGTCGGAAGGGGGGGCCAATAATTCACCCCTCCACTTT
>TRBJ2-1|TRBV5-1|.|.
CASSLGVGGNEQFF
TGCGCCAGCAGCTTGGGAGTAGGAGGCAATGAGCAGTTCTTC
>TRBJ2-7|TRBV5-1|.|.
CASSMDSYEQYF
TGCGCCAGCAGCATGGACAGCTACGAGCAGTACTTC
>TRBJ2-3|TRBV12-5|.|.
CASGLVRADTQYF
TGTGCTAGTGGTTTGGTACGGGCAGATACGCAGTATTTT
>TRBJ2-1|TRBV5-4|TRBD1|.
CASSDYLRDRGNEQFF
TGTGCCAGCAGCGACTACCTCCGGGACAGGGGTAATGAGCAGTTCTTC
>TRBJ2-1|TRBV11-1|.|.
CASSINRGEQFF
TGTGCCAGCAGCATCAACCGGGGTGAGCAGTTCTTC
>TRBJ1-2|TRBV5-1|.|.
CASSLSGGGSYGYTF
TGCGCCAGCAGCCTAAGCGGGGGGGGGAGCTATGGCTACACCTTC
>TRBJ2-2|TRBV10-3|.|.
CAITEVGNTGELFF
TGTGCCATCACCGAGGTTGGGAACACCGGGGAGCTGTTTTTT
>TRBJ2-1|TRBV9|TRBD2|.
CASSVGSASGGNEQFF
TGTGCCAGCAGCGTGGGGTCCGCTAGCGGGGGTAATGAGCAGTTCTTC
>TRBJ2-3|TRBV5-4|.|.
CASSLGRTGDSTDTQYF
TGTGCCAGCAGCCTAGGGAGGACAGGCGATAGCACAGATACGCAGTATTTT
>TRBJ1-4|TRBV9|.|.
CASSVARGGGEKLFF
TGTGCCAGCAGCGTAGCTCGGGGGGGAGGTGAAAAACTGTTTTTT
>TRBJ1-2|TRBV19|.|.
CASSMGRGNYGYTF
TGTGCCAGTAGTATGGGTCGGGGTAACTATGGCTACACCTTC
>TRBJ1-1|TRBV19|TRBD1|.
CASSPHRGRDTEAFF
TGTGCCAGTAGTCCCCACAGGGGGAGGGATACTGAAGCTTTCTTT
>TRBJ1-2|TRBV6-5|.|.
CASTTSRGGSYGYTF
TGTGCCAGCACCACCTCAAGGGGGGGGTCCTATGGCTACACCTTC
>TRBJ2-7|TRBV14|.|.
CASSPTPRTTPWEQYF
TGTGCCAGCAGCCCCACCCCGAGGACAACCCCTTGGGAGCAGTACTTC
>TRBJ2-7|TRBV25-1|.|few
CASSEVGASYEQYF
TGTGCCAGCAGTGAGGTAGGGGCCTCCTACGAGCAGTACTTC
>TRBJ1-6|TRBV5-1|TRBD1|.
CASSLQGAAGSPLHF
TGCGCCAGCAGCTTACAGGGGGCGGCAGGGTCACCTCTCCACTTT
>TRBJ2-3|TRBV9|TRBD1|.
CASSGDRGHTQYF
TGTGCCAGCAGCGGGGACAGGGGGCATACGCAGTATTTT
>TRBJ1-1|TRBV2|.|.
CAGSGFVTEASF
TGTGCCGGGAGCGGTTTCGTCACTGAAGCTTCCTTT
>TRBJ2-5|TRBV7-2|.|.
CASSSRGETQYF
TGTGCCAGCAGTTCCCGGGGAGAGACCCAGTACTTC
>TRBJ2-7|TRBV12-5|.|.
CASSRQDFSYEQYF
TGTGCTAGTAGCCGACAGGATTTCTCCTACGAGCAGTACTTC
>TRBJ2-7|TRBV11-2|TRBD1|.
CASSREGTGAYEQYF
TGTGCCAGCAGCCGGGAGGGGACAGGGGCCTACGAGCAGTACTTC
>TRBJ2-7|TRBV7-9|.|.
CASSPPRGTYEQYF
TGTGCCAGCAGCCCGCCCCGCGGAACCTACGAGCAGTACTTC
>TRBJ1-1|TRBV6-5|.|.
CASSWGGNAEAFF
TGTGCCAGCAGTTGGGGGGGTAACGCTGAAGCTTTCTTT
>TRBJ1-6|TRBV29-1|TRBD1|.
CSVDARDRVSSPLHF
TGCAGCGTAGATGCCCGGGACAGGGTTTCTTCACCCCTCCACTTT
>TRBJ2-7|TRBV6-5|TRBD1|.
CASSYSGTGTYEQYF
TGTGCCAGCAGTTACTCCGGGACAGGTACCTACGAGCAGTACTTC